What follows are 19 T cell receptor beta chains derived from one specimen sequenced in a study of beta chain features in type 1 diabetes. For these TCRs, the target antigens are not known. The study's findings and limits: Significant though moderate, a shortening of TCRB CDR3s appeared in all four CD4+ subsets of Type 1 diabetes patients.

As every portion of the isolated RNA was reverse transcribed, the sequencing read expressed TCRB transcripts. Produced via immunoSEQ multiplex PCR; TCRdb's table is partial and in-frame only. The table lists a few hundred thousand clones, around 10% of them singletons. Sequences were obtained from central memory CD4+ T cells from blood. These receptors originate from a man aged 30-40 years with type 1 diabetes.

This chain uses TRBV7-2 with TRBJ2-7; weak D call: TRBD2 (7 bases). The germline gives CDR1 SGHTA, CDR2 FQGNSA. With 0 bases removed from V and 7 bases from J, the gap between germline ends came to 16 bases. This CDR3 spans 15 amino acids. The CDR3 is CASSLAGGRGREQYF. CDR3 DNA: TGTGCCAGCAGCTTAGCGGGGGGGCGTGGAAGAGAGCAGTACTTC.

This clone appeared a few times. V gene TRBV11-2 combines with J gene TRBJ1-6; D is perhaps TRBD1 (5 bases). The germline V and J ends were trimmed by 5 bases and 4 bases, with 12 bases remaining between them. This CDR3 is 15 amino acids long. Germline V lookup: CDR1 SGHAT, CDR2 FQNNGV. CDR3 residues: CASSLTGDYNSPLHF. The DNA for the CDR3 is TGTGCCAGCAGCCTAACAGGAGATTATAATTCACCCCTCCACTTT.

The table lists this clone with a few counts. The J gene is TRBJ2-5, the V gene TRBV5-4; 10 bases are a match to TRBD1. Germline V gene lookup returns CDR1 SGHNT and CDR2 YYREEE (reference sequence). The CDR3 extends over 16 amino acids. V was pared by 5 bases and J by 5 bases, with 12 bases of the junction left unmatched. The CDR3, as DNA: TGTGCCAGCAGGACTTCCGGGACAGGGGTTTGGGAGACCCAGTACTTC. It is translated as CASRTSGTGVWETQYF.

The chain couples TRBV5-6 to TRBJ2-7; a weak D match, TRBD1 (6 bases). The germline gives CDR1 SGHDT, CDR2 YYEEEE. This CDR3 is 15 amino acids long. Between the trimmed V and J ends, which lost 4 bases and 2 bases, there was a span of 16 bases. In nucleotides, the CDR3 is TGTGCCAGCAGCGGGACCGGACAGCTAACCTACGAGCAGTACTTC. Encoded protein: CASSGTGQLTYEQYF.

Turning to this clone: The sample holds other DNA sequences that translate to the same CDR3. Here the CDR3 reads CASSGTGTGGGTDTQYF. DNA for the CDR3: TGTGCCAGCAGCGGCACAGGGACAGGGGGCGGAACAGATACGCAGTATTTT. The rearrangement uses TRBV9 and TRBJ2-3, with 12 bases that match TRBD1. The germline V gene has CDR1 SGDLS and CDR2 YYNGEE. The CDR3 covers 17 residues. The ends lost 3 bases at V and 3 bases at J; junction bases unmatched: 8.

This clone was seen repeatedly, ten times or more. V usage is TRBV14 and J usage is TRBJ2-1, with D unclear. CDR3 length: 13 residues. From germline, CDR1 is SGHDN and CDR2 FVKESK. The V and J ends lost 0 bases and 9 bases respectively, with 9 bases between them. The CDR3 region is CASSQEEVSEQFF. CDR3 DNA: TGTGCCAGCAGCCAAGAAGAAGTCTCTGAGCAGTTCTTC.

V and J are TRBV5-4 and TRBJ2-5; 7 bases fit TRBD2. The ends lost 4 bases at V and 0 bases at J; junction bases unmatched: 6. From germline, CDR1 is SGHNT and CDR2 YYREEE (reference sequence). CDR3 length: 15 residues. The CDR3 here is CASSPPSGHQETQYF. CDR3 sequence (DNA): TGTGCCAGCAGCCCTCCTAGCGGTCACCAAGAGACCCAGTACTTC.

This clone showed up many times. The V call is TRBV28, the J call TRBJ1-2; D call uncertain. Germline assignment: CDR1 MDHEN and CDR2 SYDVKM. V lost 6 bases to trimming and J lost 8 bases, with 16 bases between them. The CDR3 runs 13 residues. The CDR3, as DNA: TGTGCCAGCAGGGATACCGGGAGCGGCGGCTACACCTTC. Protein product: CASRDTGSGGYTF.

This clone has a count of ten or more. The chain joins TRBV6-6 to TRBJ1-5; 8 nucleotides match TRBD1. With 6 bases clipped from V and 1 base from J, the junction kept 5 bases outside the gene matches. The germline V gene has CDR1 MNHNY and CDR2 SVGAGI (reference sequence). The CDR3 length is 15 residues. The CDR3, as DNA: TGTGCCAGCAGGCCCGGACAGGGAAGCAATCAGCCCCAGCATTTT. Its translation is CASRPGQGSNQPQHF.

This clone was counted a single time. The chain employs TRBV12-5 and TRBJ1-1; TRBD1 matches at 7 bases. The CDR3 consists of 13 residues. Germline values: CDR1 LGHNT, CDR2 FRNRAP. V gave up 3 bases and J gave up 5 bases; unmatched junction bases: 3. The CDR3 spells CASGFQGVTEAFF. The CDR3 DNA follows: TGTGCTAGTGGTTTTCAGGGGGTAACTGAAGCTTTCTTT. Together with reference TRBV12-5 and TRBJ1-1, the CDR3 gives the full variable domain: DARVTQTPRHKVTEMGQEVTMRCQPILGHNTVFWYRQTMMQGLELLAYFRNRAPLDDSGMPKDRFSAEMPDATLATLKIQPSEPRDSAVYFCASGFQGVTEAFFGQGTRLTVV.

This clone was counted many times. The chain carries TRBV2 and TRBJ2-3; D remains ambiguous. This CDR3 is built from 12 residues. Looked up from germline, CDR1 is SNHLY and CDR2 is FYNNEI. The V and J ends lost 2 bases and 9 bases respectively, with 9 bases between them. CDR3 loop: CASSESGETQYF. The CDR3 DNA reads TGTGCCAGCAGTGAATCGGGCGAAACGCAGTATTTT.

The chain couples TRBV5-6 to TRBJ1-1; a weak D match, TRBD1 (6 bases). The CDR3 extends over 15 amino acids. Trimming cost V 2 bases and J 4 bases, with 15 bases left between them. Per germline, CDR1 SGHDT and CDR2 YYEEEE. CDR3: CASSFTEGGGTEAFF. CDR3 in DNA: TGTGCCAGCAGCTTTACGGAAGGGGGAGGCACTGAAGCTTTCTTT.

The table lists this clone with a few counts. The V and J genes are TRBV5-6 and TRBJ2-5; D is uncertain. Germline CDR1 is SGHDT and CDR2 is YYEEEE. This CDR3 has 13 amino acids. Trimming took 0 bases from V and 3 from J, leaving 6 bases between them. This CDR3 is CASSLGLKETQYF. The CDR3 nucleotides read TGTGCCAGCAGCTTGGGTCTCAAAGAGACCCAGTACTTC.

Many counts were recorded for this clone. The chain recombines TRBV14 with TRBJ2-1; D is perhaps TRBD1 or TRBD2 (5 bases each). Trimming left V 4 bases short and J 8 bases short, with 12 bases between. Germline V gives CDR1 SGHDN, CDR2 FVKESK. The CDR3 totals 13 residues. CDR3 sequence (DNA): TGTGCCAGCAGCCGCGGGCCACAGGATGAGCAGTTCTTC. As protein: CASSRGPQDEQFF.

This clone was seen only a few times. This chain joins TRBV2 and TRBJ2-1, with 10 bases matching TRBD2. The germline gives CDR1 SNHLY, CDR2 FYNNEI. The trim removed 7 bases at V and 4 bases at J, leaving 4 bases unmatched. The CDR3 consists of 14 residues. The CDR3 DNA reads TGTGCCAGCACCCCTAGCGGGAGTTACAATGAGCAGTTCTTC. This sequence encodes CASTPSGSYNEQFF.

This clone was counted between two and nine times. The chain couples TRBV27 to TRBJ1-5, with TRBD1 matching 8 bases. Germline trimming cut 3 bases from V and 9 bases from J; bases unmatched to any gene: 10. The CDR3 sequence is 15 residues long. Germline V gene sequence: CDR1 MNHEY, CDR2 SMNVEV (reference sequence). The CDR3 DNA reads TGTGCCAGCAGTTTCGGACAGGGCGGGGTTGGGCCCCAGCATTTT. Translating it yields CASSFGQGGVGPQHF.

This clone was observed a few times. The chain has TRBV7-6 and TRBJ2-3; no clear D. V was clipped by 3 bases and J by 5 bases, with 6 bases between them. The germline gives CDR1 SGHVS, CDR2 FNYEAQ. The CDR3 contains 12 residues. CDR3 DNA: TGTGCCAGCAGCTTCCTTCGAGATACGCAGTATTTT. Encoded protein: CASSFLRDTQYF. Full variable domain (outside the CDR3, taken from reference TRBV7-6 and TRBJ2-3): GAGVSQSPRYKVTKRGQDVALRCDPISGHVSLYWYRQALGQGPEFLTYFNYEAQQDKSGLPNDRFSAERPEGSISTLTIQRTEQRDSAMYRCASSFLRDTQYFGPGTRLTVL.

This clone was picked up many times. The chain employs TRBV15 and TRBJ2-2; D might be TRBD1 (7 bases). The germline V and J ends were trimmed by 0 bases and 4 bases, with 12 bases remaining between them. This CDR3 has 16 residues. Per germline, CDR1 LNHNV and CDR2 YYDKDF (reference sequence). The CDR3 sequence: CATSRDAGQRTGELFF. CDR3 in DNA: TGTGCCACCAGCAGAGATGCGGGACAGCGCACCGGGGAGCTGTTTTTT.

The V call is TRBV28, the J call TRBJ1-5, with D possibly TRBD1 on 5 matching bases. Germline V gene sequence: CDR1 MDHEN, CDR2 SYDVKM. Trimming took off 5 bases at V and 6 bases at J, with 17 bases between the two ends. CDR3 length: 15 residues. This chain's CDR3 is CASSPNPGLGQPQHF. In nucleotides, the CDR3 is TGTGCCAGCAGTCCTAACCCAGGGCTCGGTCAGCCCCAGCATTTT.